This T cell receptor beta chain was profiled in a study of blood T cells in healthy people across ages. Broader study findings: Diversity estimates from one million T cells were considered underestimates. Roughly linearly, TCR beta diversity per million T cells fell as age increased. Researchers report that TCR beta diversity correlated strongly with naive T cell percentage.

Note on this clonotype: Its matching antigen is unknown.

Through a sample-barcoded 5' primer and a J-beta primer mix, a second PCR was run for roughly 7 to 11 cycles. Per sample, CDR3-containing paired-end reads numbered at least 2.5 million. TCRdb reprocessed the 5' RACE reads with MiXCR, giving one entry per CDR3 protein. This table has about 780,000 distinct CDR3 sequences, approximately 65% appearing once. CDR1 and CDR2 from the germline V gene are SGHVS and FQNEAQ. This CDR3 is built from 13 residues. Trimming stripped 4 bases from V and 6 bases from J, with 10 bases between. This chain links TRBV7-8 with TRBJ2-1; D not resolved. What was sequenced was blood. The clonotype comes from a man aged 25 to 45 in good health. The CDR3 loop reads CASSCSDLNEQFF. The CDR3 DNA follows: TGTGCCAGCAGCTGCTCTGACCTCAATGAGCAGTTCTTC.